This T cell receptor (beta chain) was recorded in a study of cytomegalovirus exposure and HLA in healthy donors. It was with 60 Vbeta and 13 Jbeta primers that the PCR ran. Only in-frame clones appear in the TCRdb table, and some are missing; sequencing was by immunoSEQ multiplex PCR. The sample features some 80,000 clones, with 1.1% in its top ten. Per germline, CDR1 SGHRS and CDR2 YFSETQ. This CDR3 has 17 residues. V dropped 3 bases and J dropped 4 bases, with 17 bases sitting between them. Sequencing was carried out using PBMCs. The chain has TRBV5-1 and TRBJ2-6; D possibly corresponds to TRBD2 (7 bases). The sequence came from a woman aged 30 to 39 in good health and CMV-seronegative. The chain's CDR3 is CASSYRGGGEGANVLTF. As DNA, the CDR3 is TGCGCCAGCAGCTACCGGGGCGGGGGCGAAGGGGCCAACGTCCTGACTTTC.